This TCR beta chain is drawn from a study of shared clonotypes between healthy human individuals. The CDR3 contains 17 residues. The V end lost 4 bases, the J end lost 2 bases, and 21 bases lay between the germline ends. CDR1 and CDR2 (germline): SGHDT, YYEEEE. Study-wide points: The authors sampled blood alone, and tissue repertoires likely differ.

The CD4+ fraction was divided into a CD45RA+ naive subset and a CD45RA-negative memory subset. Worth noting for this clone: No antigen is known for it.

The assay was immunoSEQ multiplex PCR, and TCRdb's table has in-frame clones only and misses some. Of about 180,000 clones in the sample, approximately 95% were seen once. The sequenced sample was naive CD4+ T cells sorted from blood. Subset defined: CD45RA+ positively selected. This TCR was sampled from a woman younger than 45 in good health. V usage is TRBV5-6 and J usage is TRBJ1-1; no clear D. The CDR3 reads CASSPIWGLGENTEAFF. The CDR3 coding sequence is TGTGCCAGCAGCCCTATTTGGGGTCTCGGGGAAAACACTGAAGCTTTCTTT.